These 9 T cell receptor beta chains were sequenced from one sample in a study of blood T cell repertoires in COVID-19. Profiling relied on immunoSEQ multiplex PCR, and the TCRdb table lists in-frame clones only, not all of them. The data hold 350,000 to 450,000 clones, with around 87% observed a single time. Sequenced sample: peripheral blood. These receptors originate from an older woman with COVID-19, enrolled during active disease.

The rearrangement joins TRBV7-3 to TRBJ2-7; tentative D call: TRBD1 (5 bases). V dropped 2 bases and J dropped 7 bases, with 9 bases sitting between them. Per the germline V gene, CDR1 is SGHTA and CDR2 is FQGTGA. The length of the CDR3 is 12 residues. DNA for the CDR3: TGTGCCAGCAGCTTAGACTCAGGGGAGCAGTACTTC. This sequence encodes CASSLDSGEQYF.

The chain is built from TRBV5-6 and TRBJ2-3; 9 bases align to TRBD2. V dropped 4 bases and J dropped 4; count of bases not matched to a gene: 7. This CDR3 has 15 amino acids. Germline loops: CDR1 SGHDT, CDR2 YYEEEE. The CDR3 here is CASSLVRGGADTQYF. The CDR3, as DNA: TGTGCCAGCAGCCTGGTGCGCGGGGGGGCAGATACGCAGTATTTT.

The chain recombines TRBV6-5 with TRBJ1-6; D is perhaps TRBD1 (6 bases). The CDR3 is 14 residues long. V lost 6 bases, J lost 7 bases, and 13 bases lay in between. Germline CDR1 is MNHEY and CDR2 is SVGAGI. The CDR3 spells CASSLRTANSPLHF. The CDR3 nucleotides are TGTGCCAGCAGCCTCAGGACAGCCAATTCACCCCTCCACTTT.

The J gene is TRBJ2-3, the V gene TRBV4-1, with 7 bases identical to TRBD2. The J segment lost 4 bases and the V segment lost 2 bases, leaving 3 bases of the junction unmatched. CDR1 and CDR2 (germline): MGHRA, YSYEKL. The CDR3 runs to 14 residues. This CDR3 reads CASSQSGVADTQYF. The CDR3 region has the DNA TGCGCCAGCAGCCAAAGCGGGGTGGCAGATACGCAGTATTTT.

In DNA, the CDR3 is TGTGCCAGCAGCTTACTACAGGGGATCTATGGCTACACCTTC. Encoded protein: CASSLLQGIYGYTF. The rearrangement links TRBV7-8 to TRBJ1-2, with 7 positions matching TRBD1. After removal of 2 bases from V and 4 bases from J, the junction contained 4 bases not matched to a gene. From germline, CDR1 is SGHVS and CDR2 FQNEAQ. This CDR3 has 14 residues.

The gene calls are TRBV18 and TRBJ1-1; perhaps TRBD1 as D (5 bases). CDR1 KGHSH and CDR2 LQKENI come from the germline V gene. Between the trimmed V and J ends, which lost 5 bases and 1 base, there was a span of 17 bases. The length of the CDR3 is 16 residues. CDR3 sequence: CASSSSSTVGNTEAFF. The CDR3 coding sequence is TGTGCCAGCTCATCCTCGTCGACAGTTGGGAACACTGAAGCTTTCTTT.

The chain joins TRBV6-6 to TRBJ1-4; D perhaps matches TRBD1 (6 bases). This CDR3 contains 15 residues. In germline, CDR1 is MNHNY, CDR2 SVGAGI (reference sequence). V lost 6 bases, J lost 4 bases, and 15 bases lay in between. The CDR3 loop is CASSGRGRGNEKLFF. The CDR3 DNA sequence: TGTGCCAGCAGCGGACGGGGCAGGGGTAATGAAAAACTGTTTTTT.

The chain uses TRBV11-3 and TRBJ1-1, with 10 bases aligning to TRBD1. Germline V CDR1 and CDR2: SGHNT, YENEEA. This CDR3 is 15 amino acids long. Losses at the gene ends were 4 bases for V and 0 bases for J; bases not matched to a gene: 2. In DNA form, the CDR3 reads TGTGCCAGCAGCTCGGGGACAGGGGTGAACACTGAAGCTTTCTTT. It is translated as CASSSGTGVNTEAFF.

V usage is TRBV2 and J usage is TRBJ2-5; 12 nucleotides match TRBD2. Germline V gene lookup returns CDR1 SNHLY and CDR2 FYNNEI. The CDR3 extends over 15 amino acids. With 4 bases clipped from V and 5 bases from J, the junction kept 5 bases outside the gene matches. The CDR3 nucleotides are TGTGCCAGCAGTGGGCGACTAGCGGGGGAGGAGACCCAGTACTTC. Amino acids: CASSGRLAGEETQYF.